Described below is a single T cell receptor (beta chain) sequence and its context. This clonotype was observed a few times. What this receptor recognizes is not known. No base quality values were provided; no much bigger clone lies one nucleotide off. What the treatment or condition label conveys for this sample: live attenuated yellow fever vaccine strain. At each blood-draw timepoint, two biological replicates of bulk PBMCs were collected. A standard Ficoll-Paque protocol was used to isolate PBMCs from peripheral blood. TriZol was used to extract RNA from bulk PBMCs, CD4 and CD8 fractions, and dextramer-positive and dextramer-negative fractions. Its CDR3 holds 15 amino acids, cysteine through phenylalanine. CDR3 DNA only is kept here, 45 bases in frame from base 1. V was cut back by 0 bases and J by 1 base, leaving a gap of 9 bases between them. CDR1 and CDR2, looked up from the germline V gene (reference sequence), are DFQATT and SNEGSKA.

This entry belongs to a study of T cells after yellow fever vaccination (dated by TCRdb to about 2019). As for the study more broadly: The SMART-Seq v4 Ultra Low Input RNA kit was used to prepare libraries from fractions with low cell numbers. To track T-cell clones before and after primary and booster YFV17D yellow fever vaccination, bulk TCR alpha and beta repertoires were sequenced longitudinally. Blood was collected at multiple timepoints before and after primary and secondary immunization, and bulk PBMC replicates and cell subsets were isolated. Two healthy male donors, one aged 18 to 30 and one aged 30 to 40 years, were included in the cohort. Broader findings and caveats from the paper: A small share of clonotypes occurred in both CD4 and CD8 compartments, likely arising from convergent recombination. After the booster, most of the clones that had expanded following primary vaccination were detected again (about 95% of CD4 and around nine tenths of CD8), which suggests that memory was broadly maintained. Computational filtering was needed because FACS-sorted repertoires could contain abundant contaminating clonotypes from the bulk population. Only two donors were included in the study, so the extent to which the findings can be generalized is limited. Compared with the primary T-cell response, the secondary T-cell response was faster but weaker, reaching its peak on day 5 rather than on day 15.

TCR cDNA was synthesized by 5'RACE template switching, which introduced a universal primer site and unique molecular identifiers. Priming of cDNA synthesis was performed from both the TCR alpha and TCR beta constant segments. Library amplification involved two PCR steps, and the second step added sample barcodes and sequencing adapters. Sequencing of libraries was performed on Illumina HiSeq 2500 (2x100 bp) or NovaSeq (2x150 bp). In the authors' own workflow: MIGEC handled demultiplexing of reads and collapsing into UMI consensus sequences, while MiXCR performed V(D)J alignment. Using edgeR on replicate PBMC samples, clonotypes were called vaccine-responding if FDR was below 0.01 and the log2 fold change was above 5 up to day 15. Each bulk clonotype was labeled CD4 or CD8 based on which sequenced repertoire, CD4 or CD8, contained the clonotype at higher abundance. The public reads were quality trimmed at Q25 with fastp and then assembled into clones with MiXCR by TCRdb, keeping productive beta chains. Every distinct CDR3 protein forms one entry, paired with its most common genes and DNA. The V and J calls and clone size are TCRdb's, not the authors'. Across this sample there are 300,000 to 450,000 distinct CDR3 sequences, with around 8.1% seen only once. The ten biggest clones cover 17% of the sample.

This sequence uses TRBV20-1 and TRBJ2-2; the D gene is possibly TRBD1, with 5 bases matching. This sequence originates from a man younger than 35 who received the YFV17D yellow fever vaccine. Sequencing was performed on PBMCs, taken roughly 47 days after the first yellow fever vaccination. The CDR3 protein is CSARDLRGNTGELFF. In nucleotide form, the sequence is TGCAGTGCTAGAGATTTAAGGGGGAACACCGGGGAGCTGTTTTTT.